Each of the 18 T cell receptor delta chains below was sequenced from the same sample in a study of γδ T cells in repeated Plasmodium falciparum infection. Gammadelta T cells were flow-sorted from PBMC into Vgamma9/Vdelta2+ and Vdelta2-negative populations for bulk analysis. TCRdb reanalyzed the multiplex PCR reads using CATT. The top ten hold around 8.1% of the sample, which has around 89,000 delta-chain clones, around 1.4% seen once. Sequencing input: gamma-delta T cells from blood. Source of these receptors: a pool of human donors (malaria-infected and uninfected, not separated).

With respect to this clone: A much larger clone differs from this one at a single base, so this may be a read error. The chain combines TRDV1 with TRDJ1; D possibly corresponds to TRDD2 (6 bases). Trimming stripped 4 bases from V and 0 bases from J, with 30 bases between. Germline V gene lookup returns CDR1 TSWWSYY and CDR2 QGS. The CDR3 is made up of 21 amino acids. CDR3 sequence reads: CALGGRSYGEEVNMYTDKLIF. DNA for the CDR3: TGTGCTCTTGGGGGACGATCCTACGGGGAGGAGGTTAACATGTACACCGATAAACTCATCTTT.

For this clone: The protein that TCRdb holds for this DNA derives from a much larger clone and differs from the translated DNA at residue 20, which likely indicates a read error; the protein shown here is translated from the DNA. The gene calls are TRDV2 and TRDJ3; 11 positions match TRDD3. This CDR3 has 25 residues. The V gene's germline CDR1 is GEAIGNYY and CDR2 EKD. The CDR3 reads CACDTSPSGLGDKATYSWDARQMFF. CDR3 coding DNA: TGTGCCTGTGACACATCGCCTAGTGGACTGGGGGATAAGGCCACCTACTCCTGGGACGCCCGACAGATGTTTTTC.

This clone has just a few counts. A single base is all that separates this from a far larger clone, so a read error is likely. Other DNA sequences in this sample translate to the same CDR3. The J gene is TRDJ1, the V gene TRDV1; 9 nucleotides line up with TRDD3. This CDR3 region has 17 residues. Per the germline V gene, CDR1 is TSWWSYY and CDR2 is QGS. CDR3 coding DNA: TGTGCTCTTGTGGGGCCGTACTGGGGGACCTACACCGACAAACTCATCTTT. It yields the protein CALVGPYWGTYTDKLIF.

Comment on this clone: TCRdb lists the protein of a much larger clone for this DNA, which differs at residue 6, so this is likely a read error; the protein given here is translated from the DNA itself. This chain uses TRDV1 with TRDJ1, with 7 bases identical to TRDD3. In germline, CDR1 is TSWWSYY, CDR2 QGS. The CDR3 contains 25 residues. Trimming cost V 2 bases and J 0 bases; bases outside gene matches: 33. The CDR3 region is CALGEFGRRTTNWGCRGVYTDKLIF. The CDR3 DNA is TGTGCTCTTGGGGAATTCGGCCGCCGAACTACGAACTGGGGATGCAGGGGTGTGTACACCGATAAACTCATCTTT.

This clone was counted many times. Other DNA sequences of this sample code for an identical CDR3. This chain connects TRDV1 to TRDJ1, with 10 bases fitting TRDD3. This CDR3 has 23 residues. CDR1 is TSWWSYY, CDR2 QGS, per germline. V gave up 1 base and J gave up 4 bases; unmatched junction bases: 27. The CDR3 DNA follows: TGTGCTCTTGGGGAACCCTCCCTCCTACGTTTATACTGGGGGATTTACTATGACGATAAACTCATCTTT. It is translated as CALGEPSLLRLYWGIYYDDKLIF.

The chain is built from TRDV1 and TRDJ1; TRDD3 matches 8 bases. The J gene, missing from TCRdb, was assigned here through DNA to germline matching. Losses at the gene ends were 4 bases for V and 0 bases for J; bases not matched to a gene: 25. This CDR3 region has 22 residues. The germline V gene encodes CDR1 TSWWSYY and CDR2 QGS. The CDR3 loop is CALGAPDPYARGGGSNTDKLIF. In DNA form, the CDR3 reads TGTGCTCTTGGGGCCCCGGACCCCTACGCGCGGGGTGGGGGATCCAACACCGATAAACTCATCTTT.

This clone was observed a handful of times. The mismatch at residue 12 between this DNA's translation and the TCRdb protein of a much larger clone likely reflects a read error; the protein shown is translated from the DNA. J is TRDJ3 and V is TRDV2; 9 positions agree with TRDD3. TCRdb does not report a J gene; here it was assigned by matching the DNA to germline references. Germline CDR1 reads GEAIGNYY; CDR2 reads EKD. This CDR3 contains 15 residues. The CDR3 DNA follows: TGTGCCTGTGACTGGGGGATATGGGACACCCGACGGATGTTTTTC. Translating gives CACDWGIWDTRRMFF.

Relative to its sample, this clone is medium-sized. This chain's CDR3 is CACDTVDWGIRAEKMNRLIF. CDR3 bases: TGTGCCTGTGACACCGTAGACTGGGGGATACGTGCAGAGAAGATGAATAGACTCATCTTT. This rearrangement joins TRDV2 to TRDJ1, with 13 bases lining up with TRDD3. The V and J ends lost 0 bases and 10 bases, in that order; junction bases with no gene match: 22. Germline V gene sequence: CDR1 GEAIGNYY, CDR2 EKD. CDR3 length: 20 amino acids.

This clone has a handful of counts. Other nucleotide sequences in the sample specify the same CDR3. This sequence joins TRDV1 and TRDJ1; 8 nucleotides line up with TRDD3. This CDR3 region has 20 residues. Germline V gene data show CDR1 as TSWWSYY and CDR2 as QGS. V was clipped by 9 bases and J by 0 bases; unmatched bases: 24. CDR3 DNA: TGTGCTCTCATTCTTCCCACCGGTGACTGGGGGTTTTACTACACCGATAAACTCATCTTT. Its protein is CALILPTGDWGFYYTDKLIF.

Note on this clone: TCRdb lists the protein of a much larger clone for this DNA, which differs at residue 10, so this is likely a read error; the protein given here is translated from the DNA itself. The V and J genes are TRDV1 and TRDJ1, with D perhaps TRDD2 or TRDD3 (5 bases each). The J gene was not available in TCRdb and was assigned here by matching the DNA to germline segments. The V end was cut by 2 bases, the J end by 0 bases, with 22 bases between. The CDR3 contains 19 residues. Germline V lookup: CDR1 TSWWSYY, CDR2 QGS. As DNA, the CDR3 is TGTGCTCTTGGGGAAAGGTCCGAGTTCCTCTGGGCGTACACCGATAAACTCATCTTT. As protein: CALGERSEFLWAYTDKLIF.

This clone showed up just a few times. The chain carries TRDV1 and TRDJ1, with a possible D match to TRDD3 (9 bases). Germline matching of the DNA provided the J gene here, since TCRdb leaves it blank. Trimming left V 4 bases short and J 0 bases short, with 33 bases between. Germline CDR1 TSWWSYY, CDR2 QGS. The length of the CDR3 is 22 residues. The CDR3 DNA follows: TGTGCTCTTGGGGGCTTCCTACTTGTACTGGGGGACCAACCTACCCACACCGATAAACTCATCTTT. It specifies CALGGFLLVLGDQPTHTDKLIF.

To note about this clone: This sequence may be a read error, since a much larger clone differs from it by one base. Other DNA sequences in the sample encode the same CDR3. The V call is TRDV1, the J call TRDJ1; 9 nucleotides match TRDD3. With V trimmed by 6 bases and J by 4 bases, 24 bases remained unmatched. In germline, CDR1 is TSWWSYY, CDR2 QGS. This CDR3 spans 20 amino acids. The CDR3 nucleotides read TGTGCTCTTGGAGAATTAGCGTCCTACATGGGGGGGATACTTGGCGATAAACTCATCTTT. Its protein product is CALGELASYMGGILGDKLIF.

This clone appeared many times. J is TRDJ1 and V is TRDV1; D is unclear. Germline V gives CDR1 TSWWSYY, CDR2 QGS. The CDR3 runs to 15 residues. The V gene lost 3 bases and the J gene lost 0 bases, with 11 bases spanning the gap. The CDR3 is CALGDRFDHTDKLIF. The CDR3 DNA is TGTGCTCTTGGGGACCGGTTTGACCACACCGATAAACTCATCTTT.

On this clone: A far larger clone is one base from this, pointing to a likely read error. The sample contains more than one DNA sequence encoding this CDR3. CDR3 nucleotide sequence: TGTGCCTGTGACACCGTTCAAGGGGCTAAAAATTTCCAGGGCGAGGGCGACAAACTCATCTTT. The encoded protein is CACDTVQGAKNFQGEGDKLIF. The chain couples TRDV2 to TRDJ1; the D is unclear. TCRdb leaves out the J gene; it was filled in here by matching the DNA to germline. Germline V gene lookup returns CDR1 GEAIGNYY and CDR2 EKD. The ends were cut back, 0 bases at V and 8 bases at J, with 36 bases in the middle. The CDR3 covers 21 residues.

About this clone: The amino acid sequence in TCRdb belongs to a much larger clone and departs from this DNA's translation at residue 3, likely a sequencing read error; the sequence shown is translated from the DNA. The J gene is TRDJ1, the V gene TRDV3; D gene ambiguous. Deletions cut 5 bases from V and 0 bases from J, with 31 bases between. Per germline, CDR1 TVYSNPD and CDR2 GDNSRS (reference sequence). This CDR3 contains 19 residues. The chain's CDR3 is CAVTARSNGGLDYTDKLIF. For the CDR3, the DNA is TGTGCCGTTACAGCTCGGTCCAACGGAGGGTTGGACTACACCGATAAACTCATCTTT.

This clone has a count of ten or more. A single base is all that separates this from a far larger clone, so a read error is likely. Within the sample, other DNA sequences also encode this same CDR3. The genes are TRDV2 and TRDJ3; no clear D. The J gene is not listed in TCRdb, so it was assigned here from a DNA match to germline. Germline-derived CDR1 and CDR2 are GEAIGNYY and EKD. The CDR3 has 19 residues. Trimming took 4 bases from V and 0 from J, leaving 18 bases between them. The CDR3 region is CACDTPPHNSSWDTRQMFF. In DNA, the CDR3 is TGTGCCTGTGATACCCCACCCCACAACAGCTCCTGGGACACCCGACAGATGTTTTTC.

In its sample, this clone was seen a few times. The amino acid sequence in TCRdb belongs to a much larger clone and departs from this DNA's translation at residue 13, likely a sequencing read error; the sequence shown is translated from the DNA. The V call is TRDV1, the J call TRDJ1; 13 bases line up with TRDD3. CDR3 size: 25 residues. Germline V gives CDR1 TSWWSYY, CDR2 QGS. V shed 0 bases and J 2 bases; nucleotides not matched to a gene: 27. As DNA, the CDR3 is TGTGCTCTTGGGGAACTGGGCCCCTGGGGGTACCCGTTTACTACTGGGGGATACGAGACCGATAAACTCATCTTT. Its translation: CALGELGPWGYPFTTGGYETDKLIF.

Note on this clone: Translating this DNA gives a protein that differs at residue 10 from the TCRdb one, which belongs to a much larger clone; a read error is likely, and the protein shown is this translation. CDR3 residues: CACDTVLGLEEGRYTDKLIF. The CDR3 DNA reads as TGTGCCTGTGACACCGTTTTAGGACTGGAGGAAGGTCGGTACACCGATAAACTCATCTTT. The gene calls are TRDV2 and TRDJ1; D perhaps matches TRDD3 (5 bases). TCRdb does not report a J gene; here it was assigned by matching the DNA to germline references. This CDR3 region has 20 residues. Trimming took 0 bases from V and 0 from J, leaving 25 bases between them. Germline V gene sequence: CDR1 GEAIGNYY, CDR2 EKD.